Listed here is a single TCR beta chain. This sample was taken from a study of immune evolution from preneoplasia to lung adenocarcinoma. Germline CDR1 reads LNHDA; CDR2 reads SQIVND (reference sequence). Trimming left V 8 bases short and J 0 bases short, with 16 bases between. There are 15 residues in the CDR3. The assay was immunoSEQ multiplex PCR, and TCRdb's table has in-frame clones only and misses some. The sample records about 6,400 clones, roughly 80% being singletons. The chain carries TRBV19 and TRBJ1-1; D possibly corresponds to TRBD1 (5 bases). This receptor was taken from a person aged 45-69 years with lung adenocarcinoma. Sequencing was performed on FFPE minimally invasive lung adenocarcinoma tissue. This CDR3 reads CASVRGGYMNTEAFF. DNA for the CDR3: TGTGCCAGTGTACGGGGGGGGTATATGAACACTGAAGCTTTCTTT.